Below, 24 T cell receptor beta chains from the same sample are listed, as sequenced in a study of blood T cell repertoires in COVID-19. The table came from immunoSEQ multiplex PCR; TCRdb's copy has only in-frame clones and leaves some out. The data hold 150,000 to 200,000 clones, with roughly 84% observed a single time. The sample comprised peripheral blood. These receptors came from a man aged 55 to 70 who had recovered from COVID-19.

The V call is TRBV27, the J call TRBJ1-2, with D uncertain. This CDR3 has 13 residues. V was shortened by 9 bases and J by 0 bases, with 11 bases between the two germline ends. Per the germline V gene, CDR1 is MNHEY and CDR2 is SMNVEV (reference sequence). DNA for the CDR3: TGTGCCAGTAGAGGACTACCTAACTATGGCTACACCTTC. Its protein is CASRGLPNYGYTF.

The CDR3 is CASSQVDRVLAEAFF. CDR3 sequence (DNA): TGTGCCAGCAGCCAAGTCGACAGGGTATTGGCTGAAGCTTTCTTT. The V call is TRBV3-1 (or the pseudogene TRBV3-2), the J call TRBJ1-1, with 7 bases matching TRBD1. Trimming at V came to 1 base and at J to 6 bases, leaving 8 bases not matched to a gene. Per the germline V gene, CDR1 is LGHDT and CDR2 is YNNKEL (reference sequence). The CDR3 has 15 amino acids.

The chain links TRBV11-3 to TRBJ1-1; 9 bases agree with TRBD1. V dropped 5 bases and J dropped 5; count of bases not matched to a gene: 6. Germline V gives CDR1 SGHNT, CDR2 YENEEA. CDR3 length: 14 residues. The CDR3 here is CASSAGTGKTEAFF. CDR3 DNA sequence: TGTGCCAGCAGCGCTGGGACAGGGAAAACTGAAGCTTTCTTT.

The rearrangement joins TRBV6-5 to TRBJ1-1, with D tentatively TRBD1 (6 bases). The CDR3 extends over 14 amino acids. Germline V CDR1 and CDR2: MNHEY, SVGAGI. The V and J ends lost 5 bases and 10 bases respectively, with 20 bases between them. CDR3 residues: CASSTTGGGRGAFF. The CDR3 DNA is TGTGCCAGCAGTACGACGGGAGGGGGAAGGGGAGCTTTCTTT.

The chain couples TRBV11-1 to TRBJ2-2, with no clear D. The V gene lost 2 bases and the J gene lost 5 bases, with 9 bases spanning the gap. The CDR3 extends over 14 amino acids. The germline CDR1 and CDR2 sequences are SGHAT and FQDESV (reference sequence). This chain's CDR3 is CASSLMSTTGELFF. DNA of the CDR3: TGTGCCAGCAGCTTAATGTCGACTACCGGGGAGCTGTTTTTT.

The chain is built from TRBV6-6 and TRBJ1-3, with 7 nucleotides matching TRBD1. Germline V CDR1 and CDR2: MNHNY, SVGAGI (reference sequence). CDR3 length: 13 residues. V lost 6 bases, J lost 8 bases, and 7 bases stayed unmatched. CDR3: CASRTGQRDTIYF. The CDR3 DNA follows: TGTGCCAGCAGAACGGGACAGCGCGACACCATATATTTT.

This clone came up once. V gene TRBV27 combines with J gene TRBJ1-6; D is undetermined. Germline CDR1 reads MNHEY; CDR2 reads SMNVEV (reference sequence). The CDR3 extends over 16 amino acids. The ends were cut back, 5 bases at V and 14 bases at J, with 25 bases in the middle. As DNA, the CDR3 is TGTGCCAGCAGTCCCAACCAAAGGGAGTTGAGTAGAGCCCTCCACTTT. Residues: CASSPNQRELSRALHF.

The chain is built from TRBV7-6 and TRBJ1-1; no reliable D call. Germline lookup yields CDR1 SGHVS and CDR2 FNYEAQ. V lost 1 base to trimming and J lost 4 bases, with 10 bases between them. The CDR3 runs to 14 residues. The CDR3, as DNA: TGTGCCAGCAGCTTAGTTGGGGAGAGCACTGAAGCTTTCTTT. It specifies CASSLVGESTEAFF.

Note on this clone: Mismatch with germline at one junction end may stem from a read error. The chain joins TRBV6-5 to TRBJ2-7, with 7 bases lining up with TRBD1. The CDR3 spans 13 residues. Germline lookup yields CDR1 MNHEY and CDR2 SVGAGI. The DNA of the CDR3 is TGTGCCACCGAGAACAGGGGCCTCTGGCGAGATAACTTC. It encodes CATENRGLWRDNF.

The J gene is TRBJ2-2, the V gene TRBV14; D might be TRBD1 (5 bases). V was clipped by 3 bases and J by 4 bases, with 18 bases between them. The CDR3 covers 17 residues. Germline CDR1 is SGHDN and CDR2 is FVKESK. DNA of the CDR3: TGTGCCAGCAGCCACAAACTCTCGATTACAGGCACCGGGGAGCTGTTTTTT. Translating gives CASSHKLSITGTGELFF.

The chain joins TRBV27 to TRBJ2-7; weak D call: TRBD2 (5 bases). Per germline, CDR1 MNHEY and CDR2 SMNVEV (reference sequence). V was trimmed by 3 bases and J by 5 bases, leaving 11 bases between them. CDR3 length equals 13 residues. The CDR3 loop is CASSFREGDEQYF. The CDR3 nucleotides are TGTGCCAGCAGTTTTAGAGAGGGCGACGAGCAGTACTTC.

V is TRBV6-5 and J is TRBJ1-1; D gene unclear. The V end lost 7 bases, the J end lost 4 bases, and 10 bases lay between the germline ends. The CDR3 is 12 residues long. Per germline, CDR1 MNHEY and CDR2 SVGAGI. The CDR3 nucleotides are TGTGCCAGCAAAGGAGGGAGCACTGAAGCTTTCTTT. Translating gives CASKGGSTEAFF.

The CDR3 DNA follows: TGTGCCAGCAACATCGCCTCGGGACAGGGGTTTGGCTACACCTTC. Encoded protein: CASNIASGQGFGYTF. The rearrangement joins TRBV7-9 to TRBJ1-2; 10 bases map to TRBD1. V was pared by 7 bases and J by 7 bases, with 12 bases of the junction left unmatched. The V gene's germline CDR1 is SEHNR and CDR2 FQNEAQ (reference sequence). The CDR3 runs 15 residues.

The rearrangement links TRBV5-6 to TRBJ2-7; D not resolved. V lost 2 bases to trimming and J lost 4 bases, with 4 bases between them. The CDR3 runs to 11 residues. CDR1 SGHDT and CDR2 YYEEEE come from the germline V gene. The CDR3: CASSFEYEQYF. The CDR3 nucleotides are TGTGCCAGCAGCTTCGAGTACGAGCAGTACTTC.

The V call is TRBV29-1, the J call TRBJ2-5; a weak D match, TRBD1 (6 bases). CDR1 and CDR2 (germline): SQVTM, ANQGSEA. This CDR3 is built from 14 residues. V lost 4 bases and J lost 2, with 14 bases in between. The CDR3 loop reads CSVAGAGMQETQYF. The DNA of the CDR3 is TGCAGCGTTGCAGGGGCGGGTATGCAAGAGACCCAGTACTTC. The whole variable domain, filled in from reference TRBV29-1 and TRBJ2-5, reads SAVISQKPSRDICQRGTSLTIQCQVDSQVTMMFWYRQQPGQSLTLIATANQGSEATYESGFVIDKFPISRPNLTFSTLTVSNMSPEDSSIYLCSVAGAGMQETQYFGPGTRLLVL.

The rearrangement joins TRBV7-2 to TRBJ2-1; D unclear. V was trimmed by 1 base and J by 3 bases, leaving 7 bases between them. The CDR3 has 14 residues. Germline V gene lookup returns CDR1 SGHTA and CDR2 FQGNSA. CDR3 sequence reads: CASSLEQSYNEQFF. The CDR3 coding sequence is TGTGCCAGCAGCTTAGAACAGAGCTACAATGAGCAGTTCTTC. The full variable domain, in which reference TRBV7-2 and TRBJ2-1 provide the parts outside the CDR3, is GAGVSQSPSNKVTEKGKDVELRCDPISGHTALYWYRQSLGQGLEFLIYFQGNSAPDKSGLPSDRFSAERTGGSVSTLTIQRTQQEDSAVYLCASSLEQSYNEQFFGPGTRLTVL.

The CDR3 reads CAWHSGGGHYGYTF. The DNA for the CDR3 is TGTGCCTGGCATAGTGGGGGGGGCCACTATGGCTACACCTTC. This chain links TRBV30 with TRBJ1-2; D possibly corresponds to TRBD1 (6 bases). The V end was cut by 5 bases, the J end by 3 bases, with 16 bases between. The CDR3 contains 14 residues. Per the germline V gene, CDR1 is GTSNPN and CDR2 is SVGIG (reference sequence). The complete variable domain, with remaining parts taken from reference TRBV30 and TRBJ1-2, reads SQTIHQWPATLVQPVGSPLSLECTVEGTSNPNLYWYRQAAGRGLQLLFYSVGIGQISSEVPQNLSASRPQDRQFILSSKKLLLSDSGFYLCAWHSGGGHYGYTFGSGTRLTVV.

A remark on this clone: One end of the junction varies from germline; a read error may be responsible. This chain's CDR3 is CASSFTGDYGYTF. The CDR3 DNA is TGTGCCAGCAGTTTCACGGGAGACTACGGCTACACCTTC. The V and J genes are TRBV6-5 and TRBJ1-2, with D hard to call. This CDR3 has 13 amino acids. CDR1 and CDR2 (germline): MNHEY, SVGAGI.

The chain uses TRBV30 and TRBJ1-2, with 10 bases fitting TRBD1. V lost 1 base, J lost 6 bases, and 5 bases stayed unmatched. CDR1 is GTSNPN and CDR2 is SVGIG in the germline V gene (reference sequence). The CDR3 covers 14 residues. Written as DNA, the CDR3 is TGTGCCTGGAGTGGAGGGACAGGGGTTGATGGCTACACCTTC. Residues: CAWSGGTGVDGYTF. Full variable domain (remainder filled in from reference TRBV30 and TRBJ1-2): SQTIHQWPATLVQPVGSPLSLECTVEGTSNPNLYWYRQAAGRGLQLLFYSVGIGQISSEVPQNLSASRPQDRQFILSSKKLLLSDSGFYLCAWSGGTGVDGYTFGSGTRLTVV.

This chain joins TRBV18 and TRBJ2-7, with TRBD1 identical over 8 bases. J gave up 4 bases and V 6 bases, and 5 bases lay outside the gene matches. Germline V gene data show CDR1 as KGHSH and CDR2 as LQKENI. CDR3 length: 13 residues. CDR3 loop: CASSLDRAYEQYF. CDR3 coding DNA: TGTGCCAGCTCCCTGGACAGGGCGTACGAGCAGTACTTC.

The CDR3 bases are TGTGCCAGCAGCGGCGGGGGCTTACGGGAGCAGTACTTC. Amino acids: CASSGGGLREQYF. The genes are TRBV3-1 (or the pseudogene TRBV3-2) and TRBJ2-7; tentative D call: TRBD2 (7 bases). Germline CDR1 is LGHDT and CDR2 is YNNKEL (reference sequence). This CDR3 region has 13 residues. Trimming removed 5 bases from V and 7 bases from J, with 15 bases in between.

The chain has TRBV18 and TRBJ2-1; 8 bases align to TRBD2. The length of the CDR3 is 14 residues. The junction had 13 bases not matched to a gene; V was cut back by 9 bases and J by 9 bases. CDR1 and CDR2 from the germline V gene are KGHSH and LQKENI. The CDR3 is CASSLEAGGGEQFF. CDR3 DNA: TGTGCCAGTAGCTTGGAGGCGGGGGGCGGTGAGCAGTTCTTC.

This clone was seen more than once but under ten times. J is TRBJ1-2 and V is TRBV7-9, with D tentatively TRBD1 (6 bases). This CDR3 is 13 amino acids long. Trimming removed 4 bases at V and 8 bases at J, with 14 bases between. Germline lookup yields CDR1 SEHNR and CDR2 FQNEAQ (reference sequence). The CDR3 here is CASSSRQVLGYTF. CDR3 nucleotide sequence: TGTGCCAGCAGCTCCAGACAGGTTTTAGGCTACACCTTC.

The J gene is TRBJ2-7, the V gene TRBV10-3; 10 nucleotides match TRBD2. Germline V gene sequence: CDR1 ENHRY, CDR2 SYGVKD. The CDR3 runs 14 residues. V shed 4 bases, J shed 6 bases, and the junction held 6 bases outside the gene matches. The CDR3 loop reads CAISGAGGQSEQYF. Written as DNA, the CDR3 is TGTGCCATCAGTGGAGCGGGGGGGCAAAGCGAGCAGTACTTC.